The 31 T cell receptor beta chains given below trace back to one sample, sequenced in a study of blood T cell repertoires in COVID-19. This table comes from immunoSEQ multiplex PCR, and its TCRdb copy is limited to in-frame clones, with some not included. The data contain hundreds of thousands of clones, approximately 90% of them singletons. The sample consisted of peripheral blood. The receptors come from a woman between 18 and 29 years old with acute or convalescent COVID-19.

V usage is TRBV29-1 and J usage is TRBJ2-7, with 11 bases aligning to TRBD1. The ends lost 0 bases at V and 5 bases at J; junction bases unmatched: 3. Germline CDR1 is SQVTM and CDR2 is ANQGSEA. The CDR3 has 14 amino acids. The CDR3 loop is CSVEEGTGGNEQYF. The CDR3 DNA follows: TGCAGCGTTGAAGAGGGGACAGGGGGGAACGAGCAGTACTTC.

The chain recombines TRBV7-6 with TRBJ1-1; no clear D. Germline assignment: CDR1 SGHVS and CDR2 FNYEAQ. The CDR3 length is 14 residues. Deletions cut 5 bases from V and 1 base from J, with 11 bases between. CDR3 DNA: TGTGCCAGCAGCGAGCGGGCCCGGAACACTGAAGCTTTCTTT. It yields the protein CASSERARNTEAFF.

The V and J genes are TRBV3-1 (or the pseudogene TRBV3-2) and TRBJ1-6; 10 positions agree with TRBD1. The CDR3 sequence is 15 residues long. Germline CDR1 LGHDT, CDR2 YNNKEL (reference sequence). Trimming removed 4 bases from V and 9 bases from J; junction bases left unmatched: 6. The CDR3 nucleotides read TGTGCCAGCAGCCCTCGACAGGGGGCGAGTTCACCCCTCCACTTT. It is translated as CASSPRQGASSPLHF.

The chain couples TRBV7-2 to TRBJ2-1, with D unclear. This CDR3 contains 16 residues. Germline V gene data show CDR1 as SGHTA and CDR2 as FQGNSA. Trimming took off 1 base at V and 1 base at J, with 11 bases between the two ends. This chain's CDR3 is CASSLDRNPSYNEQFF. The CDR3 region has the DNA TGTGCCAGCAGCTTAGACAGAAATCCATCCTACAATGAGCAGTTCTTC. Full variable domain (missing parts from reference TRBV7-2 and TRBJ2-1): GAGVSQSPSNKVTEKGKDVELRCDPISGHTALYWYRQSLGQGLEFLIYFQGNSAPDKSGLPSDRFSAERTGGSVSTLTIQRTQQEDSAVYLCASSLDRNPSYNEQFFGPGTRLTVL.

In regard to this clone: The same CDR3 also results from other DNA sequences found in this sample. J is TRBJ1-2 and V is TRBV18, with TRBD1 as a possible D gene (6 bases). V gave up 3 bases and J gave up 1 base, with 12 bases separating them. The length of the CDR3 is 15 residues. Looked up from germline, CDR1 is KGHSH and CDR2 is LQKENI. CDR3 in amino acids: CASSPPQGSNYGYTF. CDR3 bases: TGTGCCAGCTCACCCCCTCAGGGGAGTAACTATGGCTACACCTTC. Full variable domain (missing parts from reference TRBV18 and TRBJ1-2): NAGVMQNPRHLVRRRGQEARLRCSPMKGHSHVYWYRQLPEEGLKFMVYLQKENIIDESGMPKERFSAEFPKEGPSILRIQQVVRGDSAAYFCASSPPQGSNYGYTFGSGTRLTVV.

The J gene is TRBJ1-1, the V gene TRBV6-5, with 7 bases aligning to TRBD1. After removal of 0 bases from V and 10 bases from J, the junction contained 14 bases not matched to a gene. The CDR3 loop spans 16 amino acids. Per the germline V gene, CDR1 is MNHEY and CDR2 is SVGAGI. CDR3 coding DNA: TGTGCCAGCAGTTACTCTGGGACAGCGGTTCGACGGGGAGCTTTCTTT. Translating gives CASSYSGTAVRRGAFF.

This rearrangement joins TRBV3-1 (or the pseudogene TRBV3-2) to TRBJ2-7, with 7 bases identical to TRBD1. V lost 0 bases, J lost 11 bases, and 10 bases stayed unmatched. CDR1 and CDR2 from the germline V gene are LGHDT and YNNKEL (reference sequence). The CDR3 totals 14 residues. As DNA, the CDR3 is TGTGCCAGCAGCCAAGAATCGGCAGGGGGAAAAGAGTACTTC. Protein sequence: CASSQESAGGKEYF.

CDR3 sequence (DNA): TGTGCCAGCAGACTACAGGGGGAAAAACTGTTTTTT. This encodes CASRLQGEKLFF. The chain couples TRBV7-9 to TRBJ1-4, with TRBD1 matching over 7 bases. The CDR3 loop spans 12 amino acids. V lost 6 bases, J lost 8 bases, and 3 bases stayed unmatched. Per the germline V gene, CDR1 is SEHNR and CDR2 is FQNEAQ (reference sequence).

This clone was observed a few times. The V gene is TRBV5-1, the J gene TRBJ1-4; TRBD1 is a possible D gene (5 bases). The V and J ends lost 2 bases and 4 bases respectively, with 12 bases between them. The CDR3 sequence is 15 residues long. CDR1 is SGHRS, CDR2 YFSETQ, per germline. DNA of the CDR3: TGCGCCAGCAGCTTCAGGCAGGGAAATAATGAAAAACTGTTTTTT. Its translation: CASSFRQGNNEKLFF.

This chain links TRBV5-6 with TRBJ2-7, with a weak D call TRBD1 (5 bases). The CDR3 length is 14 residues. With 5 bases removed from V and 6 bases from J, the gap between germline ends came to 18 bases. Germline CDR1 reads SGHDT; CDR2 reads YYEEEE. The CDR3 coding sequence is TGTGCCAGCAGTTTCCGGGCCGCAGGGTCCGAGCAGTACTTC. Translated, it gives CASSFRAAGSEQYF.

V and J are TRBV19 and TRBJ1-4; D possibly corresponds to TRBD1 (6 bases). CDR1 and CDR2 (germline): LNHDA, SQIVND (reference sequence). The germline V and J ends were trimmed by 3 bases and 5 bases, with 19 bases remaining between them. The CDR3 is 17 amino acids. DNA for the CDR3: TGTGCCAGTAGTATCGGGGTAACCAGGGGACTAAATGAAAAACTGTTTTTT. Translating gives CASSIGVTRGLNEKLFF. The full variable domain, completed using reference TRBV19 and TRBJ1-4, is DGGITQSPKYLFRKEGQNVTLSCEQNLNHDAMYWYRQDPGQGLRLIYYSQIVNDFQKGDIAEGYSVSREKKESFPLTVTSAQKNPTAFYLCASSIGVTRGLNEKLFFGSGTQLSVL.

This chain connects TRBV29-1 to TRBJ1-1; no definite D call. Trimming cost V 0 bases and J 1 base, with 6 bases left between them. CDR1 and CDR2 from the germline V gene are SQVTM and ANQGSEA. This CDR3 comprises 13 residues. The CDR3 reads CSVEESGNTEAFF. As DNA, the CDR3 is TGCAGCGTTGAAGAATCAGGGAACACTGAAGCTTTCTTT.

On this clone itself: A read error may produce the germline difference seen at one junction end. This chain connects TRBV18 to TRBJ1-2, with 9 bases fitting TRBD1. This CDR3 spans 15 amino acids. Germline V gene data show CDR1 as KGHSH and CDR2 as LQKENI. For the CDR3, the DNA is TGTGCCAGCTCTCCACAGGGGGCGTCCCTTTATGGCTACACCTTC. It specifies CASSPQGASLYGYTF.

The rearrangement uses TRBV7-2 and TRBJ2-5, with 13 bases identical to TRBD2. This CDR3 is built from 15 residues. V trimming: 0 bases; J trimming: 5 bases; junction bases outside the gene matches: 0. From germline, CDR1 is SGHTA and CDR2 FQGNSA. CDR3 bases: TGTGCCAGCAGCTTAGCGGGACTAGCGGGGGAGACCCAGTACTTC. Residues: CASSLAGLAGETQYF.

V is TRBV9 and J is TRBJ1-2; weak D call: TRBD1 (6 bases). V lost 3 bases and J 3 bases, leaving 15 bases between the germline ends. This CDR3 is built from 15 residues. Germline V gene data show CDR1 as SGDLS and CDR2 as YYNGEE. DNA for the CDR3: TGTGCCAGCAGCGCAACAGGGAGAAATGACTATGGCTACACCTTC. It is translated as CASSATGRNDYGYTF. Looking up the rest from reference TRBV9 and TRBJ1-2 gives the full variable domain: DSGVTQTPKHLITATGQRVTLRCSPRSGDLSVYWYQQSLDQGLQFLIQYYNGEERAKGNILERFSAQQFPDLHSELNLSSLELGDSALYFCASSATGRNDYGYTFGSGTRLTVV.

This clone was found once. The chain recombines TRBV29-1 with TRBJ1-3; no definite D call. V lost 3 bases, J lost 0 bases, and 6 bases lay in between. The length of the CDR3 is 13 residues. The germline CDR1 and CDR2 sequences are SQVTM and ANQGSEA. Here the CDR3 reads CSVDGGSGNTIYF. CDR3 coding DNA: TGCAGCGTTGACGGTGGCTCTGGAAACACCATATATTTT.

The chain uses TRBV13 and TRBJ2-7, with 8 bases identical to TRBD1. The germline gives CDR1 PRHDT, CDR2 FYEKMQ (reference sequence). V lost 0 bases to trimming and J lost 1 base; unmatched junction nucleotides: 2. The CDR3 spans 15 residues. CDR3 loop: CASSLGDRVSYEQYF. CDR3 in DNA: TGTGCCAGCAGCTTAGGGGACAGGGTATCCTACGAGCAGTACTTC. Looking up the rest from reference TRBV13 and TRBJ2-7 gives the full variable domain: AAGVIQSPRHLIKEKRETATLKCYPIPRHDTVYWYQQGPGQDPQFLISFYEKMQSDKGSIPDRFSAQQFSDYHSELNMSSLELGDSALYFCASSLGDRVSYEQYFGPGTRLTVT.

The chain joins TRBV15 to TRBJ1-1; D gene ambiguous. CDR3 length: 16 residues. Germline V gene lookup returns CDR1 LNHNV and CDR2 YYDKDF (reference sequence). Deletions cut 2 bases from V and 1 base from J, with 14 bases between. The CDR3 reads CATSRSRNPQNTEAFF. The CDR3 coding sequence is TGTGCCACCAGCAGAAGCAGGAATCCGCAGAACACTGAAGCTTTCTTT.

This rearrangement joins TRBV12-5 to TRBJ1-2; possible D gene TRBD1, 6 bases. The CDR3 runs 16 residues. The V end was cut by 3 bases, the J end by 6 bases, with 20 bases between. CDR1 is LGHNT, CDR2 FRNRAP, per germline. The CDR3 nucleotides are TGTGCTAGTGGTTTCTCCCCCACAGGGTTGGGAGATGGCTACACCTTC. It is translated as CASGFSPTGLGDGYTF. The entire variable domain, with the rest obtained from reference TRBV12-5 and TRBJ1-2, is as follows: DARVTQTPRHKVTEMGQEVTMRCQPILGHNTVFWYRQTMMQGLELLAYFRNRAPLDDSGMPKDRFSAEMPDATLATLKIQPSEPRDSAVYFCASGFSPTGLGDGYTFGSGTRLTVV.

The chain is built from TRBV5-1 and TRBJ1-3; 8 nucleotides match TRBD1. CDR1 SGHRS and CDR2 YFSETQ come from the germline V gene. The CDR3 spans 14 residues. V shed 4 bases, J shed 3 bases, and the junction held 3 bases outside the gene matches. CDR3 bases: TGCGCCAGCAGCCTACAGGGGGATGGAAACACCATATATTTT. This sequence encodes CASSLQGDGNTIYF.

The genes are TRBV7-9 and TRBJ1-2; no clear D. Germline CDR1 reads SEHNR; CDR2 reads FQNEAQ (reference sequence). V lost 1 base and J 6 bases, leaving 12 bases between the germline ends. The CDR3 consists of 14 residues. This chain's CDR3 is CASSLDKRGHGYTF. The CDR3 DNA reads TGTGCCAGCAGCTTAGACAAGCGAGGGCATGGCTACACCTTC. Drawing the rest from reference TRBV7-9 and TRBJ1-2, the complete variable domain is DTGVSQNPRHKITKRGQNVTFRCDPISEHNRLYWYRQTLGQGPEFLTYFQNEAQLEKSRLLSDRFSAERPKGSFSTLEIQRTEQGDSAMYLCASSLDKRGHGYTFGSGTRLTVV.

The rearrangement joins TRBV9 to TRBJ2-6; 11 nucleotides align to TRBD2. Germline V gene sequence: CDR1 SGDLS, CDR2 YYNGEE. V dropped 2 bases and J dropped 0; count of bases not matched to a gene: 4. This CDR3 has 18 amino acids. In nucleotides, the CDR3 is TGTGCCAGCAGCGTTAGCGGGGGGGCCCTCTCTGGGGCCAACGTCCTGACTTTC. Its translation is CASSVSGGALSGANVLTF.

The CDR3 sequence is CATSATYSGNTIYF. As DNA, the CDR3 is TGTGCCACCAGCGCAACTTACTCTGGAAACACCATATATTTT. This chain connects TRBV15 to TRBJ1-3; D is unresolved. The length of the CDR3 is 14 residues. The germline V gene encodes CDR1 LNHNV and CDR2 YYDKDF (reference sequence). Trimming took 5 bases from V and 0 from J, leaving 8 bases between them.

The rearrangement links TRBV24-1 to TRBJ1-2; D not resolved. The V gene lost 5 bases and the J gene lost 4 bases, with 10 bases spanning the gap. CDR1 is KGHDR and CDR2 is SFDVKD in the germline V gene. The CDR3 is made up of 13 amino acids. CDR3: CATSGPSGYGYTF. The CDR3 DNA reads as TGTGCCACCAGTGGGCCTTCGGGCTATGGCTACACCTTC.

The chain links TRBV27 to TRBJ2-7; 8 nucleotides match TRBD1. The CDR3 has 17 amino acids. After removal of 2 bases from V and 0 bases from J, the junction contained 9 bases not matched to a gene. Germline V gives CDR1 MNHEY, CDR2 SMNVEV (reference sequence). The CDR3 loop is CASSLTSTGQVSYEQYF. The CDR3 nucleotides read TGTGCCAGCAGTTTAACTTCGACGGGACAGGTCTCCTACGAGCAGTACTTC.

The V call is TRBV7-2, the J call TRBJ1-2; D uncertain. The CDR3 loop spans 13 amino acids. Trimming left V 6 bases short and J 4 bases short, with 12 bases between. CDR1 is SGHTA, CDR2 FQGNSA, per germline. The CDR3 nucleotides are TGTGCCAGCAGACACATCAGTCCCTATGGCTACACCTTC. Encoded protein: CASRHISPYGYTF.

The chain is built from TRBV7-9 and TRBJ1-3, with D perhaps TRBD1 (5 bases). Trimming cost V 3 bases and J 2 bases, with 11 bases left between them. The CDR3 runs to 15 residues. Germline V CDR1 and CDR2: SEHNR, FQNEAQ (reference sequence). DNA of the CDR3: TGTGCCAGCAGCTTTGCAGGGTTTGCTGGAAACACCATATATTTT. Translating it yields CASSFAGFAGNTIYF.

Points on this clone: Other nucleotide sequences in the sample specify the same CDR3. The rearrangement joins TRBV9 to TRBJ2-7; possibly TRBD2 for D (6 bases). V lost 2 bases and J 3 bases, leaving 15 bases between the germline ends. Germline values: CDR1 SGDLS, CDR2 YYNGEE. CDR3 size: 15 residues. CDR3 region: CASSVDGGLSYEQYF. As DNA, the CDR3 is TGTGCCAGCAGCGTTGACGGAGGGTTAAGCTACGAGCAGTACTTC.

This clone was seen more than once but under ten times. The V gene is TRBV4-3, the J gene TRBJ1-2, with a tentative D call TRBD1 (6 bases). Deletions cut 4 bases from V and 8 bases from J, with 17 bases between. From germline, CDR1 is LGHNA and CDR2 YSLEER. The CDR3 consists of 14 residues. The CDR3 loop reads CASSPTHPGDGYTF. The CDR3 bases are TGCGCCAGCAGCCCGACACATCCAGGGGACGGCTACACCTTC.

The count of this clone is one. The chain joins TRBV3-1 (or the pseudogene TRBV3-2) to TRBJ2-5; TRBD2 agrees at 9 bases. After removal of 0 bases from V and 5 bases from J, the junction contained 13 bases not matched to a gene. Germline V lookup: CDR1 LGHDT, CDR2 YNNKEL (reference sequence). This CDR3 is 18 amino acids long. The CDR3 protein is CASSQEWLAGLTAETQYF. In DNA, the CDR3 is TGTGCCAGCAGCCAAGAATGGCTAGCGGGGCTAACGGCGGAGACCCAGTACTTC.

Regarding this clone: One junction end does not reproduce the germline sequence, and a read error may be involved. The rearrangement links TRBV19 to TRBJ2-7; 7 bases are a match to TRBD1. CDR1 and CDR2 (germline): LNHDA, SQIVND (reference sequence). This CDR3 region has 16 residues. CDR3 nucleotides: TGTGCCAGTAGTAGTAATGGACAGGCCGGTGGATACGGGCAGTACTTC. Translated: CASSSNGQAGGYGQYF.